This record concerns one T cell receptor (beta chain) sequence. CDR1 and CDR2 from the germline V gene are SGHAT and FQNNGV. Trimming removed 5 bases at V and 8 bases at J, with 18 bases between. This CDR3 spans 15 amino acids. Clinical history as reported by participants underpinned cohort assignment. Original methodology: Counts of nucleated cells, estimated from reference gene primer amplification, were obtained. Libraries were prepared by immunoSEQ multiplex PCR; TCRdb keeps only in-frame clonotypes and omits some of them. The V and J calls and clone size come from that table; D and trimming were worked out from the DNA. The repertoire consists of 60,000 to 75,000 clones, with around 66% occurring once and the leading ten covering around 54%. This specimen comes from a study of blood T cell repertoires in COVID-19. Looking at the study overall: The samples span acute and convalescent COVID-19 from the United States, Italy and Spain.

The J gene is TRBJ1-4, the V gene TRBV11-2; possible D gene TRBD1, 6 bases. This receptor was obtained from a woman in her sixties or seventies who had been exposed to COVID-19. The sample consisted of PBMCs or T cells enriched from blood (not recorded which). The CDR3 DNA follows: TGTGCCAGCAGCCATGGGGCAGGGGCTGAGGAAAAACTGTTTTTT. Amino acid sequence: CASSHGAGAEEKLFF.